The 31 T cell receptor beta chains listed next were all sequenced from one sample in a study of T cell clonotyping in hematopoietic cell transplantation (dated by TCRdb to the early 2020s). Sample time point, as interpreted from the label and publication: 180 days after allo-HCT. The library was produced with the immunoSEQ multiplex PCR assay. Entries here come from immuneACCESS through TCRdb and include only in-frame sequences with V and J called. Some clones fail to appear in such tables; in the studies checked, an unresolved V gene covers under half of the shortfall, and the cause of the remainder is unknown. The sample profile shows approximately 9,000 clones; over 60% of them were found once. The ten largest clonotypes hold roughly 45% of the sample. The sample was peripheral blood mononuclear cells, taken 180 days after allogeneic stem cell transplant. These receptor sequences come from a female patient aged 50 to 65 who had an allogeneic stem cell transplant from a related donor, so the T cells may come from the graft donor. Some clones in this sample may be carry-over from other donors' samples.

This clone was seen only once. The rearrangement links TRBV5-6 to TRBJ2-1; D unclear. CDR3 length: 15 amino acids. V was pared by 2 bases and J by 0 bases, with 9 bases between. CDR1 SGHDT and CDR2 YYEEEE come from the germline V gene. The CDR3 sequence: CASSFTPDSYNEQFF. The CDR3 bases are TGTGCCAGCAGCTTCACACCCGACTCCTACAATGAGCAGTTCTTC.

The CDR3 nucleotides read TGTGCCATCAGTGAATTGGACAGGGGATACGAGCAGTACTTC. This gives the protein CAISELDRGYEQYF. This chain links TRBV10-3 with TRBJ2-7; 9 bases are a match to TRBD1. J was trimmed by 4 bases and V by 3 bases; bases with no gene match: 4. The germline CDR1 and CDR2 sequences are ENHRY and SYGVKD. CDR3 length: 14 residues.

V gene TRBV7-2 combines with J gene TRBJ2-7, with TRBD2 matching over 11 bases. Per germline, CDR1 SGHTA and CDR2 FQGNSA. The length of the CDR3 is 14 residues. J was trimmed by 7 bases and V by 3 bases; bases with no gene match: 5. The CDR3 here is CASSFSGGAGEQYF. CDR3 coding DNA: TGTGCCAGCAGCTTTAGCGGGGGGGCGGGTGAGCAGTACTTC.

The V gene is TRBV7-9, the J gene TRBJ2-2; D call uncertain. V lost 5 bases to trimming and J lost 8 bases, with 6 bases between them. Per the germline V gene, CDR1 is SEHNR and CDR2 is FQNEAQ (reference sequence). The CDR3 sequence is 11 residues long. CDR3 nucleotide sequence: TGTGCCAGCAGCCCCGGTGGGGAGCTGTTTTTT. This sequence encodes CASSPGGELFF.

The CDR3 nucleotides are TGTGCCAGCAGCTCTCTTGGGGGCGGCAATCAGCCCCAGCATTTT. Amino acids: CASSSLGGGNQPQHF. The rearrangement uses TRBV5-6 and TRBJ1-5; a weak D match, TRBD1 (6 bases). CDR1 SGHDT and CDR2 YYEEEE come from the germline V gene. Trimming stripped 3 bases from V and 2 bases from J, with 12 bases between. The CDR3 runs 15 residues.

The V gene is TRBV7-2, the J gene TRBJ2-5, with 11 positions matching TRBD2. Germline V CDR1 and CDR2: SGHTA, FQGNSA. Trimming cost V 4 bases and J 3 bases; bases outside gene matches: 7. The CDR3 sequence is 16 residues long. CDR3 protein: CASSSRVAGGKETQYF. The DNA of the CDR3 is TGTGCCAGCAGCTCCCGGGTAGCGGGGGGGAAAGAGACCCAGTACTTC. Complete variable domain (other parts from reference TRBV7-2 and TRBJ2-5): GAGVSQSPSNKVTEKGKDVELRCDPISGHTALYWYRQSLGQGLEFLIYFQGNSAPDKSGLPSDRFSAERTGGSVSTLTIQRTQQEDSAVYLCASSSRVAGGKETQYFGPGTRLLVL.

The chain employs TRBV9 and TRBJ1-4; D is perhaps TRBD1 (6 bases). This CDR3 region has 15 residues. Between the trimmed V and J ends, which lost 3 bases and 5 bases, there was a span of 14 bases. Germline V gene data show CDR1 as SGDLS and CDR2 as YYNGEE. The CDR3 DNA sequence: TGTGCCAGCAGCGACCCCGGGACAAGGAATGAAAAACTGTTTTTT. It codes for CASSDPGTRNEKLFF.

The CDR3 DNA sequence: TGTGCCAGCAGCTCCGGGGCGGTGGTCTACGAGCAGTACTTC. Translated, it gives CASSSGAVVYEQYF. The genes are TRBV5-5 and TRBJ2-7, with D perhaps assigned TRBD1 or TRBD2 (5 bases each). The CDR3 length is 14 residues. CDR1 and CDR2 (germline): SGHKS, YYEKEE (reference sequence). With 3 bases removed from V and 3 bases from J, the gap between germline ends came to 13 bases.

The rearrangement uses TRBV2 and TRBJ2-7; D remains ambiguous. There are 13 residues in the CDR3. Trimming left V 7 bases short and J 7 bases short, with 17 bases between. The germline V gene encodes CDR1 SNHLY and CDR2 FYNNEI. The CDR3 spells CASIPHHRDEQYF. Here the CDR3 DNA reads TGTGCCAGCATACCACACCACCGAGATGAGCAGTACTTC.

The rearrangement links TRBV7-9 to TRBJ2-7; D uncertain. The CDR3 runs to 14 residues. Trimming removed 5 bases at V and 0 bases at J, with 11 bases between. Germline V gene data show CDR1 as SEHNR and CDR2 as FQNEAQ (reference sequence). In DNA form, the CDR3 reads TGTGCCAGCAGCCCCGTCAAACACTCCTACGAGCAGTACTTC. It specifies CASSPVKHSYEQYF.

This clone was detected a few times. This sequence joins TRBV30 and TRBJ1-6, with TRBD1 identical over 7 bases. The CDR3 runs 16 residues. Per germline, CDR1 GTSNPN and CDR2 SVGIG (reference sequence). Trimming took 1 base from V and 1 from J; bases not matched to a gene: 4. CDR3 nucleotide sequence: TGTGCCTGGAGTGGCGACAGGGTGTCCTATAATTCACCCCTCCACTTT. As protein: CAWSGDRVSYNSPLHF.

The chain joins TRBV4-3 to TRBJ2-1, with D unresolved. In germline, CDR1 is LGHNA, CDR2 YSLEER. Trimming removed 3 bases at V and 4 bases at J, with 13 bases between. The CDR3 has 15 amino acids. The DNA of the CDR3 is TGCGCCAGCAGCCACGACCGGCCCGTTTACAATGAGCAGTTCTTC. The encoded protein is CASSHDRPVYNEQFF.

The V and J genes are TRBV30 and TRBJ1-2; D is undetermined. Looked up from germline, CDR1 is GTSNPN and CDR2 is SVGIG (reference sequence). The CDR3 length is 14 residues. V was cut by 3 bases and J by 4 bases, with 15 bases left in between. CDR3 amino acids: CAWRLPGSLYGYTF. The CDR3 coding sequence is TGTGCCTGGAGGCTTCCCGGGTCTCTCTATGGCTACACCTTC.

The chain is built from TRBV5-1 and TRBJ2-3, with TRBD2 matching 16 bases. The CDR3 length is 17 residues. The ends lost 3 bases at V and 4 bases at J; junction bases unmatched: 5. From germline, CDR1 is SGHRS and CDR2 YFSETQ. In DNA form, the CDR3 reads TGCGCCAGCAGCTGGGGACTAGCGGGAGGGGTCCCAGATACGCAGTATTTT. Protein product: CASSWGLAGGVPDTQYF.

The J gene is TRBJ2-3, the V gene TRBV5-6, with a weak D call TRBD2 (6 bases). CDR3 length: 17 amino acids. Trimming shortened V by 4 bases and J by 2 bases, and 20 bases separated the two germline ends. The germline CDR1 and CDR2 sequences are SGHDT and YYEEEE. CDR3 DNA sequence: TGTGCCAGCAGCCCTAAGCGCCGGACTACCTACACAGATACGCAGTATTTT. Translating gives CASSPKRRTTYTDTQYF.

Here the CDR3 DNA reads TGTGCCAGCAGCTTTAATACAGGGATGTATAGCAATCAGCCCCAGCATTTT. The encoded protein is CASSFNTGMYSNQPQHF. This sequence joins TRBV13 and TRBJ1-5; tentative D call: TRBD1 (6 bases). CDR3 length: 17 amino acids. V lost 3 bases and J lost 0, with 15 bases in between. From germline, CDR1 is PRHDT and CDR2 FYEKMQ (reference sequence).

V is TRBV5-4 and J is TRBJ1-2; possibly TRBD1 for D (6 bases). Trimming left V 4 bases short and J 4 bases short, with 14 bases between. The CDR3 contains 14 residues. Germline V lookup: CDR1 SGHNT, CDR2 YYREEE (reference sequence). CDR3 DNA: TGTGCCAGCAGCACAGACAGGAGTTTCTATGGCTACACCTTC. Protein sequence: CASSTDRSFYGYTF. Supplemented by reference TRBV5-4 and TRBJ1-2, the full variable domain reads ETGVTQSPTHLIKTRGQQVTLRCSSQSGHNTVSWYQQALGQGPQFIFQYYREEENGRGNFPPRFSGLQFPNYSSELNVNALELDDSALYLCASSTDRSFYGYTFGSGTRLTVV.

The chain uses TRBV28 and TRBJ2-7, with D hard to call. The germline V gene encodes CDR1 MDHEN and CDR2 SYDVKM. The CDR3 is 16 residues long. Trimming left V 3 bases short and J 0 bases short, with 15 bases between. CDR3 residues: CASSFAPGSPSYEQYF. CDR3 in DNA: TGTGCCAGCAGTTTTGCTCCCGGGTCCCCCTCCTACGAGCAGTACTTC.

The J gene is TRBJ1-2, the V gene TRBV6-1; D not certain. Germline V CDR1 and CDR2: MNHNS, SASEGT. The CDR3 spans 13 residues. The ends were cut back, 3 bases at V and 1 base at J, with 6 bases in the middle. CDR3 nucleotide sequence: TGTGCCAGCAGTGATGGGAATAACTATGGCTACACCTTC. Its translation is CASSDGNNYGYTF.

This clone was seen only once. The rearrangement links TRBV7-2 to TRBJ1-2; 10 bases are a match to TRBD1. CDR1 and CDR2 from the germline V gene are SGHTA and FQGNSA. CDR3 length: 19 residues. Losses at the gene ends were 3 bases for V and 5 bases for J; bases not matched to a gene: 18. The CDR3 DNA reads as TGTGCCAGCAGCTTTCAGCCCAACTATCCGGGACAGGGGTTTTATGGCTACACCTTC. The encoded protein is CASSFQPNYPGQGFYGYTF.

The chain combines TRBV29-1 with TRBJ2-7; the D gene is possibly TRBD1 (5 bases). The CDR3 is 11 amino acids. Germline CDR1 reads SQVTM; CDR2 reads ANQGSEA. The V gene lost 1 base and the J gene lost 6 bases, with 7 bases spanning the gap. The CDR3 nucleotides read TGCAGCGTTGAAGTGGGGCCCGAGCAGTACTTC. This codes for CSVEVGPEQYF.

This chain joins TRBV4-3 and TRBJ2-3, with D hard to call. CDR3 length equals 17 residues. The V end was cut by 0 bases, the J end by 4 bases, with 17 bases between. Germline CDR1 LGHNA, CDR2 YSLEER. CDR3 protein: CASSQDLGPFGSDTQYF. CDR3 in DNA: TGCGCCAGCAGCCAAGATCTTGGACCCTTTGGCTCAGATACGCAGTATTTT.

V and J are TRBV5-1 and TRBJ1-5, with D hard to call. Germline V gives CDR1 SGHRS, CDR2 YFSETQ. The V end lost 0 bases, the J end lost 1 base, and 5 bases lay between the germline ends. This CDR3 region has 14 residues. The CDR3 coding sequence is TGCGCCAGCAGCTTGGATCAGAGCAATCAGCCCCAGCATTTT. Its translation is CASSLDQSNQPQHF. Based on the CDR3 plus reference TRBV5-1 and TRBJ1-5, the full variable domain is KAGVTQTPRYLIKTRGQQVTLSCSPISGHRSVSWYQQTPGQGLQFLFEYFSETQRNKGNFPGRFSGRQFSNSRSEMNVSTLELGDSALYLCASSLDQSNQPQHFGDGTRLSIL.

This clone is a singleton in its sample. The rearrangement joins TRBV6-5 to TRBJ1-1; D is unresolved. V was cut by 6 bases and J by 5 bases, with 16 bases left in between. CDR1 MNHEY and CDR2 SVGAGI come from the germline V gene. The CDR3 sequence is 14 residues long. The CDR3 is CASSYGRSGTEAFF. CDR3 sequence (DNA): TGTGCCAGCAGCTACGGACGGTCGGGAACTGAAGCTTTCTTT.

The genes are TRBV11-2 and TRBJ2-2; no clear D. The CDR3 loop spans 14 amino acids. The germline V gene has CDR1 SGHAT and CDR2 FQNNGV. Deletions cut 0 bases from V and 6 bases from J, with 8 bases between. CDR3 sequence (DNA): TGTGCCAGCAGCTTAGAAGTCGGGTCCGGGGAGCTGTTTTTT. This gives the protein CASSLEVGSGELFF.

The genes are TRBV6-4 and TRBJ1-2; D is possibly TRBD1 (5 bases). The germline V and J ends were trimmed by 0 bases and 8 bases, with 16 bases remaining between them. The V gene's germline CDR1 is MRHNA and CDR2 SNTAGT. CDR3 length equals 15 residues. CDR3 sequence (DNA): TGTGCCAGCAGTGACTCGAGTTTTGGAAGGGGCGGCTACACCTTC. It codes for CASSDSSFGRGGYTF.

The V call is TRBV5-1, the J call TRBJ2-5; no reliable D call. This CDR3 region has 15 residues. Germline V gene sequence: CDR1 SGHRS, CDR2 YFSETQ. V was shortened by 4 bases and J by 3 bases, with 16 bases between the two germline ends. In DNA form, the CDR3 reads TGCGCCAGCAGCCCCCACATGGGTTCAAAAGAGACCCAGTACTTC. This sequence encodes CASSPHMGSKETQYF.

The V call is TRBV5-1, the J call TRBJ1-6, with D hard to call. Trimming removed 4 bases at V and 7 bases at J, with 18 bases between. Germline CDR1 reads SGHRS; CDR2 reads YFSETQ. The CDR3 is 16 amino acids. The CDR3 coding sequence is TGCGCCAGCAGCATCTCCCCCCGGACGGAGAATTCACCCCTCCACTTT. It is translated as CASSISPRTENSPLHF.

This CDR3 is CASSGQINQPQHF. CDR3 nucleotides: TGCGCCAGCAGCGGACAAATTAATCAGCCCCAGCATTTT. The chain has TRBV4-3 and TRBJ1-5, with a weak D call TRBD1 (5 bases). CDR3 length: 13 residues. Looked up from germline, CDR1 is LGHNA and CDR2 is YSLEER. The germline V and J ends were trimmed by 5 bases and 4 bases, with 9 bases remaining between them.

The chain links TRBV4-1 to TRBJ2-7; the D call may be TRBD1 or TRBD2 (6 bases each). The germline V gene has CDR1 MGHRA and CDR2 YSYEKL. CDR3 length equals 14 residues. Trimming cost V 1 base and J 2 bases, with 9 bases left between them. The CDR3 protein is CASSQGRGAYEQYF. The CDR3 nucleotides are TGCGCCAGCAGCCAAGGGAGGGGGGCCTACGAGCAGTACTTC.

This clone is a singleton in its sample. The chain uses TRBV6-5 and TRBJ1-1, with D possibly TRBD1 on 6 matching bases. CDR1 and CDR2 from the germline V gene are MNHEY and SVGAGI. CDR3 size: 14 residues. Trimming removed 2 bases at V and 1 base at J, with 8 bases between. The CDR3 is CASSYGGGNTEAFF. CDR3 coding DNA: TGTGCCAGCAGTTACGGGGGCGGGAACACTGAAGCTTTCTTT.